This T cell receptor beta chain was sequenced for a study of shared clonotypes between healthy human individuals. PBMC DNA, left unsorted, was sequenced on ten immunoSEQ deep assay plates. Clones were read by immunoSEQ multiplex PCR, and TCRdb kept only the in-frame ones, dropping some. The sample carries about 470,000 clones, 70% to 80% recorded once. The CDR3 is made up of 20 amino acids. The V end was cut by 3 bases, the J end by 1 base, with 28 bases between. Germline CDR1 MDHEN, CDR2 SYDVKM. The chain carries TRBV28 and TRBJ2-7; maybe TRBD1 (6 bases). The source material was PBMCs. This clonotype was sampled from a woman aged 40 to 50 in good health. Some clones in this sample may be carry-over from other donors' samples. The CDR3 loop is CASSFGFLSGGAIRSYEQYF. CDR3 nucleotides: TGTGCCAGCAGTTTTGGCTTTCTTAGTGGGGGCGCGATTAGGTCCTACGAGCAGTACTTC.